The clone carrying this T cell receptor (beta chain) has a handful of counts. Its antigen is still unknown. Germline V CDR1 and CDR2: GTSNPN, SVGIG (reference sequence). This CDR3 spans 13 amino acids. The V and J ends lost 2 bases and 6 bases respectively, with 14 bases between them. These data belong to a study of T cells in localized non-small cell lung cancer. Overall study results and limits: Overall survival was longer when the density of T cells in the blood was higher. A median of roughly 52 of the top 100 tumor clones appeared in adjacent lung, which was paired and uninvolved.

Some clones are missing from TCRdb's copy, which holds only in-frame ones; the method was immunoSEQ multiplex PCR. This repertoire shows roughly 4,200 clones, 38% found once; its top ten account for approximately 6%. V and J are TRBV30 and TRBJ2-7, with D possibly TRBD2 on 7 matching bases. Sample: lung tumor tissue, taken before any cancer treatment. The sequence was obtained from a woman between 35 and 70 years old with stage I lung adenocarcinoma. The CDR3 DNA reads TGTGCCTGGAGTATAAGGGGGGGGTTCGAGCAGTACTTC. It specifies CAWSIRGGFEQYF.